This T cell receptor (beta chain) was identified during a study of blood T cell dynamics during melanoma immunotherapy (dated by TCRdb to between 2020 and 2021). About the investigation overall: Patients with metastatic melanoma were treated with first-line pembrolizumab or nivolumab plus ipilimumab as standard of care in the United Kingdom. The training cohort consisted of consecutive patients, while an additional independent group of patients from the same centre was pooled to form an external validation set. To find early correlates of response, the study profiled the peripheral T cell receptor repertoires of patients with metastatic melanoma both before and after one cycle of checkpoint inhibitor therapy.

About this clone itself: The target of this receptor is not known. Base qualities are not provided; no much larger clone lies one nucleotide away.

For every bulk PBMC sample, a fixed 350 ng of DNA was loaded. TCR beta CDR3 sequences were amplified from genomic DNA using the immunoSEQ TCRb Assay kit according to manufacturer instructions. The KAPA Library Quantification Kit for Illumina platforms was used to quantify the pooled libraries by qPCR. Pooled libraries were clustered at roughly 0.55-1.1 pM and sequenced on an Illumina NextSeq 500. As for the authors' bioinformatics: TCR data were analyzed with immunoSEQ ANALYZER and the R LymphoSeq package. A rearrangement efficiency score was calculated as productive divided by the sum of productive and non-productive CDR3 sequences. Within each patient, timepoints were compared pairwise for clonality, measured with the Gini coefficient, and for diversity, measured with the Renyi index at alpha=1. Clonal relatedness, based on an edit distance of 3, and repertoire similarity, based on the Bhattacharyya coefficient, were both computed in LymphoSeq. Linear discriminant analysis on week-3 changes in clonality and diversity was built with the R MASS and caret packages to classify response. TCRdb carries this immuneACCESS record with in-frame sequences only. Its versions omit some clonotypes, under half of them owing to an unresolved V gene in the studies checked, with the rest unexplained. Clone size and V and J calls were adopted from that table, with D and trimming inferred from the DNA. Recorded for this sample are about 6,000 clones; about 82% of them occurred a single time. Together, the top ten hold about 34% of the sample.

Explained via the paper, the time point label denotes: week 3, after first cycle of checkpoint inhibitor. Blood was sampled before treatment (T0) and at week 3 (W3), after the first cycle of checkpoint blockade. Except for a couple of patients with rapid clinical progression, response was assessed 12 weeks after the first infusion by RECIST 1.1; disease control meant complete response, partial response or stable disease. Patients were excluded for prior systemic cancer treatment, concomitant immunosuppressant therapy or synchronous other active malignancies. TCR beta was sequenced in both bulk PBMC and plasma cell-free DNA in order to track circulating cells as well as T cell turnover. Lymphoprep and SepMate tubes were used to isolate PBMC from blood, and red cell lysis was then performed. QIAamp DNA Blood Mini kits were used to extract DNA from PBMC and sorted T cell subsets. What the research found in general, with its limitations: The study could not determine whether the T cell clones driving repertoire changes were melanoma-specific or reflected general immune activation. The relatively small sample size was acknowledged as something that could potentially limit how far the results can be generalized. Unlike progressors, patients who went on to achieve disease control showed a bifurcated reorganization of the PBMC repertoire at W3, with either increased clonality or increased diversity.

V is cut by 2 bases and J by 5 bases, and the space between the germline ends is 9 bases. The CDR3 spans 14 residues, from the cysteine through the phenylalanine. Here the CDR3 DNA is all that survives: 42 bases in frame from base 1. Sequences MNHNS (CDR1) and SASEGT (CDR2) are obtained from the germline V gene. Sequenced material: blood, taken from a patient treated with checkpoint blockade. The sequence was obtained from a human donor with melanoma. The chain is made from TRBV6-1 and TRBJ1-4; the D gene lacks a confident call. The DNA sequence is TGTGCCAGCAGTGAACTTCCCCAAAATGAAAAACTGTTTTTT. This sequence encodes CASSELPQNEKLFF.